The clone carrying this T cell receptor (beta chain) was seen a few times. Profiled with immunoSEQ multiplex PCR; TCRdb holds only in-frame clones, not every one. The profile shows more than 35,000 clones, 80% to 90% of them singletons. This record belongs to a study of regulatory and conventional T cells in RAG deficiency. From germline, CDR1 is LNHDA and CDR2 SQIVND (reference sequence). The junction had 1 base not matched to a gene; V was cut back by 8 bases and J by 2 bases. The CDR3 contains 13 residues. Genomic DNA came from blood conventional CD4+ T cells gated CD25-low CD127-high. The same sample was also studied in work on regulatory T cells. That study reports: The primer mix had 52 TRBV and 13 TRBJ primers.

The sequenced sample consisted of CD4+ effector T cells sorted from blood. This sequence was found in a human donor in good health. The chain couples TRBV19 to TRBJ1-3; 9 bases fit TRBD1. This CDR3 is CASWDRAGNTIYF. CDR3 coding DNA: TGTGCCAGTTGGGACAGGGCTGGAAACACCATATATTTT.